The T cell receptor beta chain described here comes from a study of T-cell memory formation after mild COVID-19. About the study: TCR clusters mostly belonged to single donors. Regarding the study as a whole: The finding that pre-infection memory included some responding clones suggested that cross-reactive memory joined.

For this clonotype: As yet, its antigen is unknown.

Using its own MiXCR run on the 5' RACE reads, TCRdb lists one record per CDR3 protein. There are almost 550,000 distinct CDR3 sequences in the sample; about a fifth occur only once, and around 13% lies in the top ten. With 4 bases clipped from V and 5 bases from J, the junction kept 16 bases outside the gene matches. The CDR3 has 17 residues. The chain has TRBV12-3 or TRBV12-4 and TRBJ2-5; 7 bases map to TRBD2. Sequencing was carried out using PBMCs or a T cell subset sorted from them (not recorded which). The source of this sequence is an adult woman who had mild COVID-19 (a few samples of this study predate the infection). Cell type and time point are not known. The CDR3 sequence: CASSSAETSVGQETQYF. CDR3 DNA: TGTGCCAGCAGTTCGGCAGAAACTAGCGTGGGTCAGGAGACCCAGTACTTC.